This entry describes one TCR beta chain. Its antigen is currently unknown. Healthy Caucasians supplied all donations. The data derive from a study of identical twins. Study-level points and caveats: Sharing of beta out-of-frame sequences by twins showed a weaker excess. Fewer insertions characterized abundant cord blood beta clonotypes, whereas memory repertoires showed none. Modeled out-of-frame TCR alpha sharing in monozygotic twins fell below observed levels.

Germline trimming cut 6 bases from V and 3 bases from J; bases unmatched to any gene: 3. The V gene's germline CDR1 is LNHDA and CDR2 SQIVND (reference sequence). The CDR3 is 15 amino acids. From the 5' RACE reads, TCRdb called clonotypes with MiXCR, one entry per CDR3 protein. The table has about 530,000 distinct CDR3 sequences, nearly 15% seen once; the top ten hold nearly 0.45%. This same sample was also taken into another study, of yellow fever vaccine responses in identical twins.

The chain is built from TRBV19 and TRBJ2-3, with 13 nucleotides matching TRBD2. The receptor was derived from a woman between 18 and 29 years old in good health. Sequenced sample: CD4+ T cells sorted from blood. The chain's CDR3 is CASRPTSGRTDTQYF. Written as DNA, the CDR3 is TGTGCCAGTAGACCGACTAGCGGGAGGACAGATACGCAGTATTTT.